Shown below are 2 T cell receptor beta chains from a single sample sequenced in a study of blood T cells in healthy people across ages. The use of a sample-barcoded 5' primer and a J-beta primer mix characterized a second PCR of 7 to 11 cycles. Each CDR3 protein is one row after TCRdb ran MiXCR on the 5' RACE reads. Of some 1.4 million distinct CDR3 sequences in the sample, about 43% were seen once. Sequences were obtained from blood. All receptors come from a woman aged 18-30 years in good health.

V is TRBV9 and J is TRBJ2-3; TRBD1 aligns across 7 bases. Per germline, CDR1 SGDLS and CDR2 YYNGEE. The CDR3 has 16 residues. V was pared by 0 bases and J by 4 bases, with 8 bases of the junction left unmatched. CDR3 loop: CASSVGQGVVADTQYF. The CDR3 DNA sequence: TGTGCCAGCAGCGTAGGCCAGGGGGTGGTCGCAGATACGCAGTATTTT.

Only a few counts were recorded for this clonotype. As DNA, the CDR3 is TGCAGTGCTAGAGTAGGAGAGGGGGAGGATAATTCACCCCTCCACTTT. It translates to CSARVGEGEDNSPLHF. The chain combines TRBV20-1 with TRBJ1-6; possible D gene TRBD1, 6 bases. Trimming left V 1 base short and J 5 bases short, with 15 bases between. Per the germline V gene, CDR1 is DFQATT and CDR2 is SNEGSKA (reference sequence). The CDR3 length is 16 residues.